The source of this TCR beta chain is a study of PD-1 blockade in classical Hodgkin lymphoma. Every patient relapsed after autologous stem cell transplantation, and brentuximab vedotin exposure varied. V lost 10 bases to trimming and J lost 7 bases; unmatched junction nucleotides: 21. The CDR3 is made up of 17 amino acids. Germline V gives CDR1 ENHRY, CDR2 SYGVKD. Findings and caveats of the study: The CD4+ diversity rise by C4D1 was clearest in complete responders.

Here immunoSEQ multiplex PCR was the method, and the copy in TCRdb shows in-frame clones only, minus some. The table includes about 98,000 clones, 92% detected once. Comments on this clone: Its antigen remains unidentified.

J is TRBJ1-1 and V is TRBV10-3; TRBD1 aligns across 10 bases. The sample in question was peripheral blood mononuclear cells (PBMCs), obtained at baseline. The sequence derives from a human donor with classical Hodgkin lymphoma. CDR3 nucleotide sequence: TGTGCCACCCGCTTACGGACAGGGGGACTGAATCGGGATGAAGCTTTCTTT. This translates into CATRLRTGGLNRDEAFF.